This T cell receptor (beta chain) originates from a study of cytomegalovirus exposure and HLA in healthy donors. Study overall: HLA-typed donors were the source of about 85 million unique TCRs, which an early data release held. Study observations and caveats: Later, an analysis found that common viral pathogens appeared to be linked with several of the most significant clusters.

The CDR3 totals 13 residues. V was clipped by 0 bases and J by 4 bases, with 6 bases between them. Germline V CDR1 and CDR2: SGHTA, FQGNSA. Nominal health characterized the donors when sampled, though unrecorded immune exposures were likely. Use of 60 Vbeta and 13 Jbeta primers characterized the PCR. Clones were sequenced by immunoSEQ multiplex PCR, and TCRdb holds only the in-frame ones, with some missing. There are approximately 130,000 clones in the sample, with 1.5% to 2.5% held by the top ten. Notes on this clone: The antigen is not known.

The sample taken for sequencing was PBMCs. The genes are TRBV7-2 and TRBJ1-1; D not certain. This clonotype was sampled from a woman aged 55-75 years in good health and CMV-seronegative. Here the CDR3 reads CASSLAPVTEAFF. CDR3 DNA: TGTGCCAGCAGCTTAGCCCCGGTCACTGAAGCTTTCTTT.